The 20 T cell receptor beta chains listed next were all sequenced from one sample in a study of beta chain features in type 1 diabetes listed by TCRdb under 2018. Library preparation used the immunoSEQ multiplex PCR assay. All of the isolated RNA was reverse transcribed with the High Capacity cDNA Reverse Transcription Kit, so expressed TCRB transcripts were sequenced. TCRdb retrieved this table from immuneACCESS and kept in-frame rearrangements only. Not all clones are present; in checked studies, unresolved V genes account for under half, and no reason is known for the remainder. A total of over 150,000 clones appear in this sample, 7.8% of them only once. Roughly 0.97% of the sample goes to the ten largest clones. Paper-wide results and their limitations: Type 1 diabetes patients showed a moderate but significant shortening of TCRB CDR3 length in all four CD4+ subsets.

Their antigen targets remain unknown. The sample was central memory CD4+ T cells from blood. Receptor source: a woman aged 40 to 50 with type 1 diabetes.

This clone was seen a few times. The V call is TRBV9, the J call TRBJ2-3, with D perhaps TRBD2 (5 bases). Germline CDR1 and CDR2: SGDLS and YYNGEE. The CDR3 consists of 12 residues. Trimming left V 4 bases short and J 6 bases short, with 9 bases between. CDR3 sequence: CASSSGLDTQYF. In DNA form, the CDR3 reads TGTGCCAGCAGCTCCGGACTGGATACGCAGTATTTT.

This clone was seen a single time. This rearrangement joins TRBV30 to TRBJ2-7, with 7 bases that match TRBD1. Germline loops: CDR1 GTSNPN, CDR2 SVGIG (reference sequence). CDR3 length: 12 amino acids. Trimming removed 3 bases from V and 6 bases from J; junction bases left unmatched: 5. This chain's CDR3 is CAWSPTGSEQYF. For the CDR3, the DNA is TGTGCCTGGAGCCCGACAGGGAGCGAGCAGTACTTC.

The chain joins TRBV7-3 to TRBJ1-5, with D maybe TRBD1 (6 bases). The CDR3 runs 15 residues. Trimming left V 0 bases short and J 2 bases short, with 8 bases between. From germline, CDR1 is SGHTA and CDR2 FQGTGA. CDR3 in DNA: TGTGCCAGCAGCTTAACAGGGGGTGGCAATCAGCCCCAGCATTTT. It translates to CASSLTGGGNQPQHF.

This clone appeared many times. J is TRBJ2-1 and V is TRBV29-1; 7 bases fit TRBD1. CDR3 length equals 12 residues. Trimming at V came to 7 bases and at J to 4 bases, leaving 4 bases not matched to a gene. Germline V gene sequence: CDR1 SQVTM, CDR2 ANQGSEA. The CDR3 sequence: CSAGQLYNEQFF. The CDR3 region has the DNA TGCAGCGCGGGACAGCTGTACAATGAGCAGTTCTTC.

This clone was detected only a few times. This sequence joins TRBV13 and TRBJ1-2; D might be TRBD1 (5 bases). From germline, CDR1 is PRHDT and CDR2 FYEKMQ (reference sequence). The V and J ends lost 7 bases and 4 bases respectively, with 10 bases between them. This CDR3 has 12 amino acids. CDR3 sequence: CASKRRGYGYTF. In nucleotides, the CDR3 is TGTGCCAGCAAACGGAGGGGCTATGGCTACACCTTC.

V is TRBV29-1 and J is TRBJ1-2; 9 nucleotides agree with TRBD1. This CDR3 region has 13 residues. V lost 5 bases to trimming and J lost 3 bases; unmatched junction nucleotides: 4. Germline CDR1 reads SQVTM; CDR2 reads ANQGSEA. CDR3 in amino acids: CSVYRGPDYGYTF. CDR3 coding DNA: TGCAGCGTTTACAGGGGGCCGGACTATGGCTACACCTTC.

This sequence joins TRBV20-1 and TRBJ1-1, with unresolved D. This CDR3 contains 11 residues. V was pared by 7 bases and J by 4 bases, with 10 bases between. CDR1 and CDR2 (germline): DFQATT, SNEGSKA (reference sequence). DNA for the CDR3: TGCAGTGTGGGTCGAGGCACTGAAGCTTTCTTT. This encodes CSVGRGTEAFF.

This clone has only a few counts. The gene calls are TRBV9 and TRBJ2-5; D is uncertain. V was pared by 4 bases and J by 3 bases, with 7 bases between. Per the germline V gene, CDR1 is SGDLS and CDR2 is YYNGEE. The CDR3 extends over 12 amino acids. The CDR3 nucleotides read TGTGCCAGCAGCTCTGCGGAAGAGACCCAGTACTTC. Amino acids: CASSSAEETQYF. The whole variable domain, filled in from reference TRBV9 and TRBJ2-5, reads DSGVTQTPKHLITATGQRVTLRCSPRSGDLSVYWYQQSLDQGLQFLIQYYNGEERAKGNILERFSAQQFPDLHSELNLSSLELGDSALYFCASSSAEETQYFGPGTRLLVL.

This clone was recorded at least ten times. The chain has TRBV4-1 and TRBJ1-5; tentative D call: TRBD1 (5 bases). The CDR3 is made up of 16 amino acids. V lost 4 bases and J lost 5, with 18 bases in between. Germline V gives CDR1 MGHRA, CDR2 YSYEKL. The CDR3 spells CASSPVGGGFDQPQHF. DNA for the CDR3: TGCGCCAGCAGCCCGGTTGGGGGGGGGTTCGATCAGCCCCAGCATTTT.

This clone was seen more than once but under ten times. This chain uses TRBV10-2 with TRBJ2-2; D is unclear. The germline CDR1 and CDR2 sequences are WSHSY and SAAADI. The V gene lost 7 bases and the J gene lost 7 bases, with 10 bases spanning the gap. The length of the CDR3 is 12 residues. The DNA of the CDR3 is TGCGCCAGCACCCCCGGGTACGGGGAGCTGTTTTTT. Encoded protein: CASTPGYGELFF.

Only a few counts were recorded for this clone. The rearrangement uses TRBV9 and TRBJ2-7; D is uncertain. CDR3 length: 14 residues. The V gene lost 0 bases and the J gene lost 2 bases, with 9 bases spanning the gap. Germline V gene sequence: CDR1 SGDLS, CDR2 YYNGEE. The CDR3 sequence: CASSVDGSTYEQYF. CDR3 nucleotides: TGTGCCAGCAGCGTAGACGGGTCGACCTACGAGCAGTACTTC. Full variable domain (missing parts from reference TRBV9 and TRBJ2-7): DSGVTQTPKHLITATGQRVTLRCSPRSGDLSVYWYQQSLDQGLQFLIQYYNGEERAKGNILERFSAQQFPDLHSELNLSSLELGDSALYFCASSVDGSTYEQYFGPGTRLTVT.

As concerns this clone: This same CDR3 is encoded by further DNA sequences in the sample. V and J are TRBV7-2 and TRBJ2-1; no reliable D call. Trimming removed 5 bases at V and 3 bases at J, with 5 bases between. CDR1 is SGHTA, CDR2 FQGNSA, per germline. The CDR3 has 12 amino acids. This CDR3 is CASSHSYNEQFF. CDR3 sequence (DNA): TGTGCCAGCAGCCACAGCTACAATGAGCAGTTCTTC.

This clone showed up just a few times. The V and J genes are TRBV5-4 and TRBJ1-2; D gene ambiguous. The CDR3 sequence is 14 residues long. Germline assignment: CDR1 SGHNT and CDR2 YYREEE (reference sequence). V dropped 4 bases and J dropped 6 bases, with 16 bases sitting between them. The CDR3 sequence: CASSLPAVSDGYTF. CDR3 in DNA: TGTGCCAGCAGCCTCCCCGCCGTTTCGGATGGCTACACCTTC. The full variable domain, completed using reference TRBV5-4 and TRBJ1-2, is ETGVTQSPTHLIKTRGQQVTLRCSSQSGHNTVSWYQQALGQGPQFIFQYYREEENGRGNFPPRFSGLQFPNYSSELNVNALELDDSALYLCASSLPAVSDGYTFGSGTRLTVV.

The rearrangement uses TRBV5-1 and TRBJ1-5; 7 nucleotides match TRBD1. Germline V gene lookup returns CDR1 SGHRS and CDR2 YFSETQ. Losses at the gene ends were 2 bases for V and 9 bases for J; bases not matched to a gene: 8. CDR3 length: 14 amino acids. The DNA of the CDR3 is TGCGCCAGCAGCTTAGAGGGGGCGGTGGGGCCCCAGCATTTT. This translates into CASSLEGAVGPQHF.

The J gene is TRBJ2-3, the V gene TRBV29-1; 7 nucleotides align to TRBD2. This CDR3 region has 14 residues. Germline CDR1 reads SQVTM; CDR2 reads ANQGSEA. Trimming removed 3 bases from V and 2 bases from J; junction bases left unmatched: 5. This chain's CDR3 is CSVDPGGPTDTQYF. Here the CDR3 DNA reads TGCAGCGTTGACCCGGGAGGCCCCACAGATACGCAGTATTTT.

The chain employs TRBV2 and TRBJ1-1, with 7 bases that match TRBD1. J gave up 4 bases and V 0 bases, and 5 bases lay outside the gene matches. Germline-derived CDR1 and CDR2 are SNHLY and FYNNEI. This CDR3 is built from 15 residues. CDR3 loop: CASSEALDRFTEAFF. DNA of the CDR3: TGTGCCAGCAGTGAAGCGCTGGACAGGTTCACTGAAGCTTTCTTT. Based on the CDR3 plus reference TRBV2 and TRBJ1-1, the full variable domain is EPEVTQTPSHQVTQMGQEVILRCVPISNHLYFYWYRQILGQKVEFLVSFYNNEISEKSEIFDDQFSVERPDGSNFTLKIRSTKLEDSAMYFCASSEALDRFTEAFFGQGTRLTVV.

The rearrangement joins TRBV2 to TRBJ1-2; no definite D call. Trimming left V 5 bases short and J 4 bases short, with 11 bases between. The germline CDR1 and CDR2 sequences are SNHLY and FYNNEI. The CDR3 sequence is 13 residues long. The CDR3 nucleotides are TGTGCCAGCAGTTCGGACTGGGCCTATGGCTACACCTTC. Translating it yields CASSSDWAYGYTF.

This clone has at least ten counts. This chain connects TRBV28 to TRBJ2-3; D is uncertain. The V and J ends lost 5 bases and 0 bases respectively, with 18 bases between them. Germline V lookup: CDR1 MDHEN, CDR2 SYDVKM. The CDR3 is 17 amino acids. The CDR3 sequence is CASSPPVRLVSTDTQYF. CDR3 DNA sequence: TGTGCCAGCAGTCCTCCCGTGAGGCTTGTTAGCACAGATACGCAGTATTTT. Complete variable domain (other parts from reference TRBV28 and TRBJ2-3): DVKVTQSSRYLVKRTGEKVFLECVQDMDHENMFWYRQDPGLGLRLIYFSYDVKMKEKGDIPEGYSVSREKKERFSLILESASTNQTSMYLCASSPPVRLVSTDTQYFGPGTRLTVL.

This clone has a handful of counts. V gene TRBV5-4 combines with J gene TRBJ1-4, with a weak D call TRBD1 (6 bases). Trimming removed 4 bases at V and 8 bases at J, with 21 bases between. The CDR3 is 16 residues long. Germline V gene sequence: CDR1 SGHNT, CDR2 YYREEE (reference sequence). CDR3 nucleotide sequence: TGTGCCAGCAGCCTCCCGGTTAGGGGGATGAGGGAAAAACTGTTTTTT. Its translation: CASSLPVRGMREKLFF.

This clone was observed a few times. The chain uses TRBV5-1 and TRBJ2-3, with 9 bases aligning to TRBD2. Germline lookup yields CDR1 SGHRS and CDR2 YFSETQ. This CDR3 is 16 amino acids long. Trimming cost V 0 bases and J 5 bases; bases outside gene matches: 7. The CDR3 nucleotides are TGCGCCAGCAGCTTGGAGGGCGGACTAGCGATAGATACGCAGTATTTT. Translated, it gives CASSLEGGLAIDTQYF. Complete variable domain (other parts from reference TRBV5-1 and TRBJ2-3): KAGVTQTPRYLIKTRGQQVTLSCSPISGHRSVSWYQQTPGQGLQFLFEYFSETQRNKGNFPGRFSGRQFSNSRSEMNVSTLELGDSALYLCASSLEGGLAIDTQYFGPGTRLTVL.